The next 14 T cell receptor beta chains were all read from a single sample in a study of CD8 T cells in ankylosing spondylitis. TCRdb analysed the 5' RACE reads with MiXCR anew, one entry per CDR3 protein. The sample contains hundreds of thousands of distinct CDR3 sequences, 15% to 20% of which appear only once. Study results and caveats: Apparently characteristic of ankylosing spondylitis blood was a TCR beta motif (about 8 highly homologous variants).

Which antigens these TCRs recognize remains unknown. Input material: blood, either unsorted or a sorted T cell fraction (not recorded which). All receptors derive from a male donor with ankylosing spondylitis.

This clonotype was counted many times. The chain has TRBV7-9 and TRBJ2-2; D remains ambiguous. V dropped 5 bases and J dropped 6 bases, with 13 bases sitting between them. CDR1 and CDR2 from the germline V gene are SEHNR and FQNEAQ (reference sequence). This CDR3 has 14 amino acids. The CDR3 DNA follows: TGTGCCAGCAGCCCATCCGAGGCGCCCGGGGAGCTGTTTTTT. It translates to CASSPSEAPGELFF.

This clonotype was found many times. The chain combines TRBV12-3 or TRBV12-4 with TRBJ2-1; D ambiguous. This CDR3 has 13 amino acids. V was pared by 6 bases and J by 1 base, with 7 bases between. The CDR3 region has the DNA TGTGCCAGCAGCTACGGATCCTACAATGAGCAGTTCTTC. It yields the protein CASSYGSYNEQFF.

This clonotype appeared a few times. CDR3 sequence reads: CASSPSQGAVYEQYF. CDR3 nucleotide sequence: TGTGCCAGCAGTCCTTCCCAGGGGGCGGTATACGAGCAGTACTTC. The V call is TRBV12-3 or TRBV12-4, the J call TRBJ2-7, with 8 nucleotides matching TRBD1. There are 15 residues in the CDR3. The V segment lost 5 bases and the J segment 4 bases; nucleotides outside the gene matches: 10.

This clonotype occurred a few times. No DNA is shown, since the ends of the CDR3 on it are uncertain; the CDR3 is the one TCRdb lists. This chain links TRBV27 with TRBJ2-7. The CDR3 sequence runs 14 residues, both termini included. In germline, CDR1 is MNHEY, CDR2 SMNVEV (reference sequence). CDR3 amino acids: CASSSSASSYEQYF.

The genes are TRBV9 and TRBJ2-1; tentatively, D is TRBD1 or TRBD2 (5 bases each). The ends were cut back, 0 bases at V and 7 bases at J, with 17 bases in the middle. The CDR3 covers 16 residues. The germline V gene has CDR1 SGDLS and CDR2 YYNGEE. DNA of the CDR3: TGTGCCAGCAGCGTAGGGGGTGGGGGAGCGAGGAATGAGCAGTTCTTC. Its translation is CASSVGGGGARNEQFF.

The rearrangement joins TRBV7-8 to TRBJ2-3; TRBD2 aligns across 11 bases. The CDR3 extends over 18 amino acids. The trim removed 2 bases at V and 2 bases at J, leaving 9 bases unmatched. The germline CDR1 and CDR2 sequences are SGHVS and FQNEAQ. The CDR3 DNA follows: TGTGCCAGCAGCTTAACTAGCGGGGGTATGAGGCTCACAGATACGCAGTATTTT. Translating it yields CASSLTSGGMRLTDTQYF.

This clonotype was seen a few times. The chain combines TRBV6-1 with TRBJ2-1, with 7 bases fitting TRBD1. CDR3 length: 15 residues. V shed 1 base and J 3 bases; nucleotides not matched to a gene: 3. CDR1 is MNHNS and CDR2 is SASEGT in the germline V gene. CDR3 sequence (DNA): TGTGCCAGCAGTGAAGGGCAGGGGGACTACAATGAGCAGTTCTTC. Amino acids: CASSEGQGDYNEQFF.

The chain is built from TRBV19 and TRBJ2-1; 8 bases are a match to TRBD2. CDR1 is LNHDA and CDR2 is SQIVND in the germline V gene (reference sequence). The V gene end was trimmed by 7 bases and the J gene end by 5 bases; junction bases not matched to a gene: 7. The CDR3 runs 14 residues. The CDR3 protein is CASTGLAGDNEQFF. CDR3 DNA sequence: TGTGCCAGTACCGGACTAGCAGGGGACAATGAGCAGTTCTTC.

This clonotype has only a few counts. The genes are TRBV11-1 and TRBJ2-7; 14 bases are shared with TRBD2. Germline V gene sequence: CDR1 SGHAT, CDR2 FQDESV (reference sequence). V dropped 4 bases and J dropped 7; count of bases not matched to a gene: 15. The CDR3 contains 18 residues. The CDR3 loop reads CASSSDSSGTSGRAEQYF. The CDR3 nucleotides are TGTGCCAGCAGCTCAGACTCATCCGGGACTAGCGGGAGAGCGGAGCAGTACTTC. The full variable domain, in which reference TRBV11-1 and TRBJ2-7 provide the parts outside the CDR3, is EAEVAQSPRYKITEKSQAVAFWCDPISGHATLYWYRQILGQGPELLVQFQDESVVDDSQLPKDRFSAERLKGVDSTLKIQPAELGDSAMYLCASSSDSSGTSGRAEQYFGPGTRLTVT.

This clonotype was counted between two and nine times. V and J are TRBV4-3 and TRBJ2-3, with D perhaps matching TRBD2 (6 bases). Germline values: CDR1 LGHNA, CDR2 YSLEER. The V end lost 1 base, the J end lost 5 bases, and 7 bases lay between the germline ends. This CDR3 spans 13 amino acids. In DNA, the CDR3 is TGCGCCAGCAGCCAAGTCGGGAGAGATACGCAGTATTTT. It translates to CASSQVGRDTQYF.

This clonotype has a count of ten or more. The CDR3 region is CASSHRTSNEQFF. CDR3 in DNA: TGCGCCAGCAGCCATAGAACGAGTAATGAGCAGTTCTTC. V usage is TRBV4-1 and J usage is TRBJ2-1, with no clear D. V was clipped by 3 bases and J by 7 bases, with 10 bases between them. Germline V gives CDR1 MGHRA, CDR2 YSYEKL. The CDR3 consists of 13 residues.

There are many counts of this clonotype. The genes are TRBV7-9 and TRBJ1-1; the D is unclear. The CDR3 spans 14 residues. Germline CDR1 reads SEHNR; CDR2 reads FQNEAQ (reference sequence). Trimming left V 0 bases short and J 1 base short, with 6 bases between. The CDR3 DNA follows: TGTGCCAGCAGCTTAGCGGGGAGGAACACTGAAGCTTTCTTT. This gives the protein CASSLAGRNTEAFF.

This chain uses TRBV4-3 with TRBJ1-1; TRBD1 agrees at 9 bases. The CDR3 spans 16 residues. CDR1 is LGHNA, CDR2 YSLEER, per germline. J was trimmed by 2 bases and V by 0 bases; bases with no gene match: 4. The CDR3 sequence is CASSQDLTGGNTEAFF. CDR3 DNA: TGCGCCAGCAGCCAAGATTTAACAGGGGGCAACACTGAAGCTTTCTTT.

The chain links TRBV29-1 to TRBJ2-3; D gene unclear. The CDR3 has 10 amino acids. From germline, CDR1 is SQVTM and CDR2 ANQGSEA. For the CDR3, the DNA is TGCACCGTCTTAGACGATACGCAGTATTTT. Residues: CTVLDDTQYF.